This is a list of T cell receptor beta chains from one sample in a study of blood T cells in healthy people across ages. TCRdb reprocessed the 5' RACE reads via MiXCR and lists one record per CDR3 protein. Here the sample spans 720,000 or so distinct CDR3 sequences, 40% to 45% being singletons. Sequenced material: blood. The receptors here all came from an elderly man in good health. Both conserved end residues are part of each CDR3. Fields, in order: V gene, clone size, J gene, D gene, CDR3 protein. The D gene is left open where the match is weak. Rows give clone size only sometimes, using once, few, many, or a class for an expanded clone.

TRBV20-1,few,TRBJ2-7,-,CSASRPPAYEQYF
TRBV7-9,few,TRBJ2-7,TRBD1,CASSLLGGTGASHNEQYF
TRBV6-2/TRBV6-3,-,TRBJ2-5,-,CASRTDGEAQYF
TRBV14,few,TRBJ1-2,-,CASSQTLSRNYGYTF
TRBV20-1,-,TRBJ2-1,-,CSARAPGRDNEQFF
TRBV12-3/TRBV12-4,-,TRBJ2-4,TRBD2,CASGGGAKNIQYF
TRBV7-3,few,TRBJ2-1,-,CASSSAGGNEQFF
TRBV29-1,-,TRBJ1-4,-,CSVEITQGEKLFF
TRBV30,-,TRBJ1-2,-,CAWSVEELVRYTF
TRBV4-2,few,TRBJ2-3,TRBD2,CASSPGLAGGPGYF
TRBV24-1,-,TRBJ2-3,TRBD1,CATSEPGGSDTQYF
TRBV20-1,few,TRBJ2-5,-,CSAQKVEGRKTQYF
TRBV20-1,few,TRBJ2-7,-,CSLKGPGDISSYEQYF
TRBV7-2,few,TRBJ1-4,TRBD1,CASSLGQGGKLFF
TRBV6-5,-,TRBJ1-5,-,CASTPDRNSNQPQHF
TRBV4-3,few,TRBJ2-4,-,CASSQDDRVGGQYF
TRBV7-7,-,TRBJ2-5,-,CASSLGLGSLETQYF
TRBV7-2,-,TRBJ1-3,-,CASSLGHGGNTIYF
TRBV20-1,few,TRBJ2-3,TRBD2,CSARGWEGLTDTQYF
TRBV21-1,-,TRBJ2-1,-,CASSTSFRRQAAYNEQFFGPKQFF
TRBV6-2/TRBV6-3,-,TRBJ2-7,-,CASRGVKGVYEQYF
TRBV20-1,-,TRBJ2-2,-,CSARDRLRGTGELFF
TRBV2,-,TRBJ2-3,-,CASSLGQVDTQYF
TRBV11-2,few,TRBJ2-1,-,CASSLVLGNEQFF
TRBV12-3/TRBV12-4,few,-,TRBD2,CASSLNSGGAETQYF
TRBV4-1,-,TRBJ2-1,TRBD1,CASSSLRRRDRGGDEQFF
TRBV12-3/TRBV12-4,-,TRBJ2-3,TRBD2,CASSPRTSGRTDTRYF
TRBV7-2,few,TRBJ2-5,TRBD2,CASSRGVAEKIEETQYF